This TCR beta chain is drawn from a study of blood T cell repertoires in COVID-19. About the research overall: Samples taken during acute and convalescent COVID-19 were collected in the United States, Italy and Spain. The cDNA or gDNA used as material had been derived from T cells, B-cell-depleted T cells, or PBMCs.

Authors' methods: How many nucleated cells were present was estimated from reference gene primer amplification. Some clones are missing from TCRdb's copy, which holds only in-frame ones; the method was immunoSEQ multiplex PCR. Clone size and V and J calls were adopted from that table, with D and trimming inferred from the DNA. The repertoire holds roughly 40,000 clones, 70% to 90% seen once, with more than 8% in the top ten. Per the germline V gene, CDR1 is LGHNA and CDR2 is YNFKEQ. V lost 6 bases and J lost 0; bases outside the gene matches: 7. The CDR3 contains 16 residues. Material: peripheral blood. This TCR was sampled from a human donor in a cohort sampled during active COVID-19. The rearrangement joins TRBV4-2 to TRBJ2-2; 7 bases fit TRBD2. CDR3 in DNA: TGTGCCAGCAGGGGTCGGGAGGTCGCGAACACCGGGGAGCTGTTTTTT. Protein sequence: CASRGREVANTGELFF.